This T cell receptor (beta chain) was obtained from a study of blood T cells in healthy people across ages. Germline V gene lookup returns CDR1 DFQATT and CDR2 SNEGSKA (reference sequence). This CDR3 comprises 16 residues. A J-beta primer mix and a sample-barcoded 5' primer were used in a second PCR of about 7 to 12 cycles. Individual samples furnished no less than 2.5 million CDR3-containing paired-end reads apiece. TCRdb itself ran the 5' RACE reads through MiXCR, one entry per CDR3 protein. The table includes 1.5 million to 2 million distinct CDR3 sequences, 40% to 55% detected once. As for this clonotype: The junction differs from germline at one of its ends, possibly a read error.

The chain is built from TRBV20-1 and TRBJ2-4, with a possible D match to TRBD2 (5 bases). Material for sequencing was blood. The TCR sequence derives from a woman aged 40 to 55 in good health. The CDR3 region has the DNA TGCAGTGCTAACCCCCCACCGAATCTAGCCAAAAGCATTCAGTACTTC. This translates into CSANPPPNLAKSIQYF.